This passage covers 7 T cell receptor beta chains from one sample sequenced in a study of early T cells in non-severe SARS-CoV-2 infection. TCRdb reprocessed the 5' RACE reads with MiXCR, giving one entry per CDR3 protein. The repertoire holds approximately 76,000 distinct CDR3 sequences, with over 13% as singletons. Sequenced input: whole blood. The receptors stem from an adult who was a healthcare worker with PCR-confirmed SARS-CoV-2 infection or an uninfected control (not recorded which).

This chain connects TRBV30 to TRBJ2-2, with D possibly being TRBD2 (6 bases). Germline V gene lookup returns CDR1 GTSNPN and CDR2 SVGIG (reference sequence). This CDR3 has 15 amino acids. Trimming pared 2 bases from V and 0 bases from J, leaving 10 bases between. For the CDR3, the DNA is TGTGCCTGGAGTAATGGAGGGACGAACACCGGGGAGCTGTTTTTT. The encoded protein is CAWSNGGTNTGELFF. Combining the CDR3 with reference TRBV30 and TRBJ2-2 gives the whole variable domain SQTIHQWPATLVQPVGSPLSLECTVEGTSNPNLYWYRQAAGRGLQLLFYSVGIGQISSEVPQNLSASRPQDRQFILSSKKLLLSDSGFYLCAWSNGGTNTGELFFGEGSRLTVL.

This chain joins TRBV18 and TRBJ1-1; 7 nucleotides match TRBD1. V gave up 3 bases and J gave up 1 base; unmatched junction bases: 5. Per germline, CDR1 KGHSH and CDR2 LQKENI. This CDR3 contains 15 residues. CDR3 region: CASSPYGQANTEAFF. Here the CDR3 DNA reads TGTGCCAGCTCACCCTATGGACAGGCGAACACTGAAGCTTTCTTT.

This clonotype was picked up a small number of times. This chain links TRBV11-2 with TRBJ2-7; no clear D. Between the trimmed V and J ends, which lost 5 bases and 6 bases, there was a span of 14 bases. This CDR3 is built from 13 residues. The germline CDR1 and CDR2 sequences are SGHAT and FQNNGV. The CDR3 sequence is CASSPMSPGEQYF. CDR3 sequence (DNA): TGTGCCAGCAGCCCGATGTCCCCGGGCGAGCAGTACTTC.

As regards this clonotype: Just one base apart from a much larger clone, this may be a read error. V is TRBV30 and J is TRBJ2-1; 10 bases align to TRBD1. This CDR3 has 16 amino acids. CDR1 is GTSNPN and CDR2 is SVGIG in the germline V gene (reference sequence). The DNA for the CDR3 is TGTGCCTGGAGTGTAAGGACAGGGGGGACCTACAATGAGCGGTTCTTC. It specifies CAWSVRTGGTYNERFF.

This clonotype was observed a few times. The genes are TRBV7-8 and TRBJ1-1; D unclear. The CDR3 extends over 16 amino acids. CDR1 SGHVS and CDR2 FQNEAQ come from the germline V gene. Trimming stripped 2 bases from V and 5 bases from J, with 18 bases between. The DNA for the CDR3 is TGTGCCAGCAGCTTATTTCGGGCAGGAGGGAGGACTGAAGCTTTCTTT. Translated: CASSLFRAGGRTEAFF.

This clonotype came up many times. The CDR3 DNA is TGTGCCAGTAGTGCAGTAGGGGGCGTTGGCTACACCTTC. It encodes CASSAVGGVGYTF. The rearrangement links TRBV19 to TRBJ1-2; 7 bases match TRBD1. The germline CDR1 and CDR2 sequences are LNHDA and SQIVND (reference sequence). J gave up 7 bases and V 5 bases, and 7 bases lay outside the gene matches. CDR3 length: 13 residues.

A few counts support this clonotype. J is TRBJ1-2 and V is TRBV7-2; the match to TRBD1 covers 8 bases. Germline lookup yields CDR1 SGHTA and CDR2 FQGNSA. The CDR3 runs 14 residues. Trimming at V came to 5 bases and at J to 4 bases, leaving 6 bases not matched to a gene. CDR3 region: CASSPGQGAYGYTF. The CDR3, as DNA: TGTGCCAGCAGCCCTGGGCAGGGGGCCTATGGCTACACCTTC.